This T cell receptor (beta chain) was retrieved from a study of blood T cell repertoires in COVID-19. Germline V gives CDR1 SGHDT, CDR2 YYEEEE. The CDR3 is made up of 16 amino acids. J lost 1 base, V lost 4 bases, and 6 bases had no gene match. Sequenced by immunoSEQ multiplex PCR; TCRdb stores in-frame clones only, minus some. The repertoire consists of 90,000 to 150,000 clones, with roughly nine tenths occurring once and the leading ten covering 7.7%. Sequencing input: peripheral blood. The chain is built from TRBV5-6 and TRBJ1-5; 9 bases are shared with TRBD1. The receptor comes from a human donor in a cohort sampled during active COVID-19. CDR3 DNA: TGTGCCAGCAGCCGTATACAGGGGGCGAGCAATCAGCCCCAGCATTTT. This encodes CASSRIQGASNQPQHF.